These T cell receptor beta chains were read from a single sample in a study of metastatic and nonmetastatic thyroid tumors. TCRdb re-analyzed the PCR reads through MiXCR. The repertoire consists of about 1,900 clones, with approximately 11% occurring once and the leading ten covering 40%. Material: tumor tissue. All receptors derive from a female donor with papillary thyroid cancer or a benign thyroid nodule (not recorded which). Some clones in this sample may be carry-over from other donors' samples. Each CDR3 is given with its conserved first and last residue. A D gene is named only where the DNA matches it firmly. Clone size, where shown, is once, few, many, or a class for clones that have expanded.

clone size	V gene	D gene	J gene	CDR3 protein	CDR3 DNA
large	TRBV6-5	NA	TRBJ1-1	CASSYGGLLNTEAFF	TGTGCCAGCAGTTATGGCGGGTTATTGAACACTGAAGCTTTCTTT
medium-sized	TRBV5-1	TRBD1	TRBJ1-2	CASSHTPNAGQLGDYGYTF	TGCGCCAGCAGCCACACTCCAAACGCGGGACAGCTAGGGGACTATGGCTACACCTTC
medium-sized	TRBV25-1	NA	TRBJ2-6	CASSHGGANVLTF	TGTGCCAGCAGTCACGGGGGGGCCAACGTCCTGACTTTC
large	TRBV28	NA	TRBJ2-1	CASSPTTEQFF	TGTGCCAGCAGTCCAACCACGGAGCAGTTCTTC
many	TRBV11-2	NA	TRBJ2-5	CASSLDQETQYF	TGTGCCAGCAGCTTAGACCAAGAGACCCAGTACTTC
NA	TRBV6-2/TRBV6-3	NA	TRBJ2-7	CASSPRGRGASGYSYEQYF	TGTGCCAGCAGTCCCAGGGGCAGGGGGGCTAGCGGTTACTCCTACGAGCAGTACTTC
medium-sized	TRBV20-1	NA	TRBJ1-6	CSARVGGASSYNSPLHF	TGCAGTGCTAGAGTAGGAGGGGCCAGCTCCTATAATTCACCCCTCCACTTT
medium-sized	TRBV20-1	NA	TRBJ2-7	CSARLPGRSYEQYF	TGCAGTGCTAGATTACCAGGACGAAGCTACGAGCAGTACTTC
medium-sized	TRBV9	NA	TRBJ2-7	CASSGTGRREQYF	TGTGCCAGCAGCGGTACTGGGAGGAGGGAGCAGTACTTC
NA	TRBV24-1	NA	TRBJ2-3	CATSGGDTQYF	TGTGCCACCAGTGGGGGGGACACGCAGTATTTT
many	TRBV3-1	NA	TRBJ2-3	CASSQETSHTDTQYF	TGTGCCAGCAGCCAAGAAACGTCCCACACAGATACGCAGTATTTT
NA	TRBV24-1	NA	TRBJ2-5	CATSDPGPGTQYF	TGTGCCACCAGTGATCCAGGGCCGGGGACCCAGTACTTC
medium-sized	TRBV10-3	NA	TRBJ1-1	CAIKGFETPEAFF	TGTGCCATCAAGGGGTTCGAGACGCCTGAAGCTTTCTTT
NA	TRBV11-2	NA	TRBJ1-2	CASSLVPPGTQGYGYTF	TGTGCCAGCAGCTTAGTACCACCGGGGACCCAGGGGTATGGCTACACCTTC
medium-sized	TRBV28	NA	TRBJ2-5	CASRGAAETQYF	TGTGCCAGCAGGGGGGCGGCGGAGACCCAGTACTTC
medium-sized	TRBV28	NA	TRBJ1-5	CASSFFFRGGGQPQHF	TGTGCCAGCAGTTTTTTTTTCAGGGGTGGAGGTCAGCCCCAGCATTTT
medium-sized	TRBV7-3	NA	TRBJ2-2	CASSPGMGGPGTGELFF	TGTGCCAGCAGCCCCGGCATGGGCGGACCGGGCACCGGGGAGCTGTTTTTT
many	TRBV18	TRBD2	TRBJ2-5	CASSLGLAGGAGGDQYF	TGTGCCAGCTCACTCGGACTAGCGGGAGGAGCCGGAGGGGACCAGTACTTC
NA	TRBV5-1	TRBD1	TRBJ2-1	CASSGRDREQPQFF	TGCGCCAGCAGCGGCCGGGACAGGGAACAGCCCCAGTTCTTC
many	TRBV9	NA	TRBJ1-5	CASSVSGYSNQPQHF	TGTGCCAGCAGCGTCTCAGGATATAGCAATCAGCCCCAGCATTTT
many	TRBV9	NA	TRBJ2-6	CASSPAGTISGANVLTF	TGTGCCAGCAGCCCGGCAGGGACAATTTCTGGGGCCAACGTCCTGACTTTC
large	TRBV6-1	NA	TRBJ1-5	CASSFSPGNQPQHF	TGTGCCAGCAGTTTTTCGCCAGGCAATCAGCCCCAGCATTTT
medium-sized	TRBV14	TRBD1	TRBJ2-2	CASRDRDYGGELFF	TGTGCCAGCAGGGACAGGGATTATGGCGGGGAGCTGTTTTTT
large	TRBV27	NA	TRBJ2-7	CASSLSALTYEQYF	TGTGCCAGCAGTTTATCTGCGTTGACCTACGAGCAGTACTTC
medium-sized	TRBV11-1	NA	TRBJ2-7	CASSPGFRMGLPYEQYF	TGTGCCAGCAGCCCCGGGTTCCGAATGGGCCTTCCCTACGAGCAGTACTTC
medium-sized	TRBV20-1	TRBD2	TRBJ2-3	CSARPSSGLLGTQYF	TGCAGTGCTAGGCCGTCTAGCGGCCTTTTGGGTACGCAGTATTTT
NA	TRBV6-1	NA	TRBJ2-3	CASRDSGGDTDTQYF	TGTGCCAGCAGGGATAGTGGTGGGGACACGGATACGCAGTATTTT
large	TRBV6-1	NA	TRBJ1-1	CASSVSRVGTEAFF	TGTGCCAGCAGTGTGTCCAGGGTGGGCACTGAAGCTTTCTTT
many	TRBV4-1	NA	TRBJ2-5	CASSSYSQAAETQYF	TGCGCCAGCAGCTCATACTCGCAGGCCGCCGAGACCCAGTACTTC
medium-sized	TRBV20-1	NA	TRBJ2-2	CSASRTNTGELFF	TGCAGTGCTAGTAGGACTAACACCGGGGAGCTGTTTTTT
medium-sized	TRBV7-9	NA	TRBJ2-2	CALGDLNTGELFF	TGTGCCCTGGGGGACTTGAACACCGGGGAGCTGTTTTTT
NA	TRBV2	NA	TRBJ1-2	CASSEQGNYGYTF	TGTGCCAGCAGTGAACAGGGGAACTATGGCTACACCTTC